This is a list of T cell receptor beta chains from one sample in a study of cytomegalovirus exposure and HLA in healthy donors. Assay used: immunoSEQ multiplex PCR; TCRdb lists only in-frame clones, some missing. This table has 130,000 or so clones, 77% appearing once. Sequenced material: PBMCs. The receptors here all came from a female donor in good health and CMV-seronegative. Both conserved end residues are part of each CDR3. Each record gives: CDR3 protein, CDR3 DNA, CDR3 length, D gene, V gene, clone size, J gene. A D gene is named only where the DNA matches it firmly. Clone size, where shown, is once, few, many, or a class for clones that have expanded.

cdr3_aa: CASSLLAGGDTIYF; cdr3_nt: TGTGCCAGCAGTCTCCTTGCCGGGGGAGACACCATATATTTT; cdr3_length: 14; d_call: NA; v_call: TRBV25-1; clone_size: NA; j_call: TRBJ1-3
cdr3_aa: CASSPWHF; cdr3_nt: TGTGCCAGCAGCCCCTGGCATTTT; cdr3_length: 8; d_call: NA; v_call: TRBV11-2; clone_size: NA; j_call: TRBJ2-3
cdr3_aa: CASSPGTKETQYF; cdr3_nt: TGTGCTAGTAGTCCCGGGACTAAAGAGACCCAGTACTTC; cdr3_length: 13; d_call: TRBD2; v_call: TRBV19; clone_size: NA; j_call: TRBJ2-5
cdr3_aa: CASSYSSRAPTDTQYF; cdr3_nt: TGTGCCAGCAGTTACTCGAGCAGGGCACCCACAGATACGCAGTATTTT; cdr3_length: 16; d_call: NA; v_call: TRBV6-6; clone_size: NA; j_call: TRBJ2-3
cdr3_aa: CASSLDNGGSWEQYF; cdr3_nt: TGTGCCAGCAGCTTAGATAATGGGGGGTCTTGGGAGCAGTACTTC; cdr3_length: 15; d_call: NA; v_call: TRBV11-3; clone_size: NA; j_call: TRBJ2-7
cdr3_aa: CASRPGGAGQPQHF; cdr3_nt: TGCGCCAGCCGACCAGGGGGCGCGGGGCAGCCCCAGCATTTT; cdr3_length: 14; d_call: TRBD1; v_call: TRBV4-1; clone_size: few; j_call: TRBJ1-5
cdr3_aa: CASSLNGRESSGNTIYF; cdr3_nt: TGTGCCAGCAGCTTAAATGGGCGGGAGTCCTCTGGAAACACCATATATTTT; cdr3_length: 17; d_call: NA; v_call: TRBV7-6; clone_size: once; j_call: TRBJ1-3
cdr3_aa: CASSDRSGGADTQYF; cdr3_nt: TGTGCCAGCAGTGATCGTAGCGGGGGAGCAGATACGCAGTATTTT; cdr3_length: 15; d_call: TRBD2; v_call: TRBV2; clone_size: NA; j_call: TRBJ2-3
cdr3_aa: CSVRGQGAEAFF; cdr3_nt: TGCAGCGTCAGGGGGCAGGGCGCTGAAGCTTTCTTT; cdr3_length: 12; d_call: TRBD1; v_call: TRBV29-1; clone_size: NA; j_call: TRBJ1-1
cdr3_aa: CASSLQGANTDTQYF; cdr3_nt: TGTGCCAGCAGCTTACAGGGGGCCAACACAGATACGCAGTATTTT; cdr3_length: 15; d_call: TRBD1; v_call: TRBV7-6; clone_size: NA; j_call: TRBJ2-3
cdr3_aa: CASSVLGQVAGNTIYF; cdr3_nt: TGTGCCAGCAGCGTACTAGGACAGGTAGCTGGAAACACCATATATTTT; cdr3_length: 16; d_call: TRBD1; v_call: TRBV9; clone_size: NA; j_call: TRBJ1-3
cdr3_aa: CASSPRDREAFF; cdr3_nt: TGTGCCAGCTCACCACGGGACAGAGAAGCTTTCTTT; cdr3_length: 12; d_call: TRBD1; v_call: TRBV18; clone_size: many; j_call: TRBJ1-1
cdr3_aa: CAWRGNTEAFF; cdr3_nt: TGTGCCTGGAGGGGGAACACTGAAGCTTTCTTT; cdr3_length: 11; d_call: NA; v_call: TRBV28; clone_size: NA; j_call: TRBJ1-1
cdr3_aa: CASSPDRAPGEQYF; cdr3_nt: TGTGCCAGCTCACCCGACAGGGCACCAGGGGAGCAGTACTTC; cdr3_length: 14; d_call: TRBD1; v_call: TRBV18; clone_size: once; j_call: TRBJ2-7
cdr3_aa: CSAVRTSMNTEAFF; cdr3_nt: TGCAGCGCTGTTAGGACATCAATGAACACTGAAGCTTTCTTT; cdr3_length: 14; d_call: NA; v_call: TRBV29-1; clone_size: NA; j_call: TRBJ1-1
cdr3_aa: CASSALVYNEQFF; cdr3_nt: TGTGCCAGCAGCGCACTAGTTTACAATGAGCAGTTCTTC; cdr3_length: 13; d_call: NA; v_call: TRBV11-2; clone_size: NA; j_call: TRBJ2-1
cdr3_aa: CASSLVLGSYGNTIYF; cdr3_nt: TGTGCCAGCAGCTTAGTCCTAGGGAGTTATGGAAACACCATATATTTT; cdr3_length: 16; d_call: NA; v_call: TRBV7-9; clone_size: NA; j_call: TRBJ1-3
cdr3_aa: CASSFSSGAGTGELFF; cdr3_nt: TGTGCCAGCAGCTTCAGTTCAGGGGCGGGCACCGGGGAGCTGTTTTTT; cdr3_length: 16; d_call: NA; v_call: TRBV7-2; clone_size: once; j_call: TRBJ2-2
cdr3_aa: CASSSLDLGGYTF; cdr3_nt: TGTGCCAGCAGCTCACTAGACCTTGGGGGCTACACCTTC; cdr3_length: 13; d_call: NA; v_call: TRBV7-8; clone_size: NA; j_call: TRBJ1-2
cdr3_aa: CASSPLRGDGETQYF; cdr3_nt: TGTGCCAGCAGCCCTTTGCGGGGGGACGGAGAGACCCAGTACTTC; cdr3_length: 15; d_call: TRBD2; v_call: TRBV14; clone_size: NA; j_call: TRBJ2-5
cdr3_aa: CASSLSRGVASYEQYF; cdr3_nt: TGTGCCAGCAGTTTATCCAGGGGGGTTGCCTCCTACGAGCAGTACTTC; cdr3_length: 16; d_call: NA; v_call: TRBV27; clone_size: NA; j_call: TRBJ2-7
cdr3_aa: CARCGGYTF; cdr3_nt: TGTGCCAGGTGCGGTGGCTACACCTTC; cdr3_length: 9; d_call: NA; v_call: TRBV7-3; clone_size: NA; j_call: TRBJ1-2
cdr3_aa: CASSLAGGSDTQYF; cdr3_nt: TGTGCCAGCAGCTTAGCCGGGGGGTCGGATACGCAGTATTTT; cdr3_length: 14; d_call: TRBD2; v_call: TRBV7-2; clone_size: NA; j_call: TRBJ2-3
cdr3_aa: CASSSRERTEAFF; cdr3_nt: TGTGCCAGCAGCTCGCGGGAGCGGACTGAAGCTTTCTTT; cdr3_length: 13; d_call: NA; v_call: TRBV11-3; clone_size: few; j_call: TRBJ1-1
cdr3_aa: CASSISRGGSPLHF; cdr3_nt: TGTGCCAGCAGCATTAGCAGGGGTGGTTCACCCCTCCACTTT; cdr3_length: 14; d_call: NA; v_call: TRBV13; clone_size: NA; j_call: TRBJ1-6
cdr3_aa: CASSGGDRVYGYTF; cdr3_nt: TGTGCCAGCAGCGGAGGGGACCGCGTCTATGGCTACACCTTC; cdr3_length: 14; d_call: NA; v_call: TRBV5-6; clone_size: NA; j_call: TRBJ1-2
cdr3_aa: CASSPPVSSGELFF; cdr3_nt: TGTGCCAGCTCACCACCGGTTTCGAGCGGGGAGCTGTTTTTT; cdr3_length: 14; d_call: NA; v_call: TRBV18; clone_size: NA; j_call: TRBJ2-2
cdr3_aa: CASSPRDRGQYEQYF; cdr3_nt: TGTGCCAGCAGCCCCCGGGACAGGGGGCAATACGAGCAGTACTTC; cdr3_length: 15; d_call: TRBD1; v_call: TRBV9; clone_size: NA; j_call: TRBJ2-7
cdr3_aa: CASRRTGGDGYTF; cdr3_nt: TGTGCCAGCAGGAGGACAGGGGGCGATGGCTACACCTTC; cdr3_length: 13; d_call: TRBD1; v_call: TRBV5-8; clone_size: few; j_call: TRBJ1-2
cdr3_aa: CASSLPQGNTEAFF; cdr3_nt: TGTGCCAGCAGCTTACCACAGGGGAACACTGAAGCTTTCTTT; cdr3_length: 14; d_call: NA; v_call: TRBV13; clone_size: NA; j_call: TRBJ1-1
cdr3_aa: CASRSWEGEAFF; cdr3_nt: TGTGCCAGCAGGTCCTGGGAGGGTGAAGCTTTCTTT; cdr3_length: 12; d_call: NA; v_call: TRBV5-4; clone_size: NA; j_call: TRBJ1-1
cdr3_aa: CASSLGAGGTDTQYF; cdr3_nt: TGTGCCAGCAGCTTAGGCGCGGGGGGCACAGATACGCAGTATTTT; cdr3_length: 15; d_call: TRBD2; v_call: TRBV7-8; clone_size: NA; j_call: TRBJ2-3
cdr3_aa: CASSSKGQGSWRSTDTQYF; cdr3_nt: TGTGCCAGCAGCTCCAAAGGACAGGGAAGTTGGAGGAGCACAGATACGCAGTATTTT; cdr3_length: 19; d_call: TRBD1; v_call: TRBV5-4; clone_size: NA; j_call: TRBJ2-3
cdr3_aa: CASRLAGRAGELFF; cdr3_nt: TGTGCCAGTCGACTAGCGGGGAGGGCCGGGGAGCTGTTTTTT; cdr3_length: 14; d_call: TRBD2; v_call: TRBV2; clone_size: NA; j_call: TRBJ2-2
cdr3_aa: CASSQDLADSFQETQYF; cdr3_nt: TGCGCCAGCAGCCAAGATCTGGCGGACAGTTTCCAAGAGACCCAGTACTTC; cdr3_length: 17; d_call: NA; v_call: TRBV4-1; clone_size: NA; j_call: TRBJ2-5
cdr3_aa: CASSFGQGRSETQYF; cdr3_nt: TGTGCCAGCAGCTTCGGGCAGGGGCGGTCAGAGACCCAGTACTTC; cdr3_length: 15; d_call: NA; v_call: TRBV7-3; clone_size: NA; j_call: TRBJ2-5
cdr3_aa: CASKGGFHEQYF; cdr3_nt: TGTGCCAGTAAAGGAGGGTTCCACGAGCAGTACTTC; cdr3_length: 12; d_call: NA; v_call: TRBV19; clone_size: NA; j_call: TRBJ2-7
cdr3_aa: CAISGQGDTYGYTF; cdr3_nt: TGTGCCATCAGTGGACAGGGAGACACCTATGGCTACACCTTC; cdr3_length: 14; d_call: TRBD1; v_call: TRBV10-3; clone_size: NA; j_call: TRBJ1-2
cdr3_aa: CASSLDVGAGVSPLHF; cdr3_nt: TGCGCCAGCAGCTTGGATGTGGGAGCAGGTGTATCACCCCTCCACTTT; cdr3_length: 16; d_call: NA; v_call: TRBV5-1; clone_size: NA; j_call: TRBJ1-6
cdr3_aa: CASSLAPASGTGELFF; cdr3_nt: TGTGCCAGCAGCTTAGCCCCGGCCTCGGGCACCGGGGAGCTGTTTTTT; cdr3_length: 16; d_call: NA; v_call: TRBV7-9; clone_size: NA; j_call: TRBJ2-2
cdr3_aa: CASSSTSGGSNQPQHF; cdr3_nt: TGTGCCAGCAGCTCGACCTCTGGAGGTAGCAATCAGCCCCAGCATTTT; cdr3_length: 16; d_call: NA; v_call: TRBV7-8; clone_size: NA; j_call: TRBJ1-5
cdr3_aa: CASSKSTDSGNTIYF; cdr3_nt: TGTGCCAGCAGCAAATCGACAGACTCTGGAAACACCATATATTTT; cdr3_length: 15; d_call: NA; v_call: TRBV9; clone_size: NA; j_call: TRBJ1-3
cdr3_aa: CASSPLGLAGTNNEQFF; cdr3_nt: TGCGCCAGCAGCCCGTTGGGACTAGCGGGTACCAACAATGAGCAGTTCTTC; cdr3_length: 17; d_call: TRBD2; v_call: TRBV4-1; clone_size: NA; j_call: TRBJ2-1
cdr3_aa: CASARDSSYEQYF; cdr3_nt: TGTGCCAGCGCCCGGGACAGCTCCTACGAGCAGTACTTC; cdr3_length: 13; d_call: TRBD1; v_call: TRBV27; clone_size: few; j_call: TRBJ2-7
cdr3_aa: CASSEGRTGELFF; cdr3_nt: TGTGCCAGCAGTGAAGGTAGAACCGGGGAGCTGTTTTTT; cdr3_length: 13; d_call: NA; v_call: TRBV25-1; clone_size: many; j_call: TRBJ2-2
cdr3_aa: CATEGAGRGLQPQHF; cdr3_nt: TGTGCCACCGAAGGGGCGGGAAGGGGACTTCAGCCCCAGCATTTT; cdr3_length: 15; d_call: NA; v_call: TRBV15; clone_size: once; j_call: TRBJ1-5
cdr3_aa: CASSYSKGEETQYF; cdr3_nt: TGTGCCAGCAGTTACTCTAAGGGAGAAGAGACCCAGTACTTC; cdr3_length: 14; d_call: NA; v_call: TRBV6-5; clone_size: NA; j_call: TRBJ2-5
cdr3_aa: CASSSGQGREKLFF; cdr3_nt: TGCGCCAGCAGCTCGGGACAGGGTCGGGAAAAACTGTTTTTT; cdr3_length: 14; d_call: TRBD1; v_call: TRBV5-1; clone_size: few; j_call: TRBJ1-4
cdr3_aa: CASSDRGADTDTQYF; cdr3_nt: TGTGCCAGCAGTGATCGCGGGGCGGATACAGATACGCAGTATTTT; cdr3_length: 15; d_call: NA; v_call: TRBV6-1; clone_size: NA; j_call: TRBJ2-3
cdr3_aa: CASSPAVYYEQYF; cdr3_nt: TGTGCCAGCAGCCCCGCGGTGTACTACGAGCAGTACTTC; cdr3_length: 13; d_call: NA; v_call: TRBV6-5; clone_size: few; j_call: TRBJ2-7